This TCR beta chain originates from a study of blood T cell repertoires in COVID-19. Germline V gives CDR1 LNHDA, CDR2 SQIVND (reference sequence). Trimming cost V 0 bases and J 5 bases, with 11 bases left between them. The CDR3 totals 14 residues. This clone appeared a few times. In the authors' methods: Amplifying reference gene primers gave estimates of nucleated cell counts. This table comes from immunoSEQ multiplex PCR, and its TCRdb copy is limited to in-frame clones, with some not included. Clone size and the V and J calls come from that table; the DNA yielded D and trimming. The table shows 100,000 to 150,000 clones, with approximately 74% occurring only once.

This clonotype was obtained from a man aged 55 to 69 with acute or convalescent COVID-19. The material sequenced was peripheral blood. The chain links TRBV19 to TRBJ2-7; maybe TRBD1 (7 bases). The CDR3 loop reads CASSIDRGTDEQYF. The CDR3 bases are TGTGCCAGTAGTATAGATCGCGGGACAGACGAGCAGTACTTC. The whole variable domain, filled in from reference TRBV19 and TRBJ2-7, reads DGGITQSPKYLFRKEGQNVTLSCEQNLNHDAMYWYRQDPGQGLRLIYYSQIVNDFQKGDIAEGYSVSREKKESFPLTVTSAQKNPTAFYLCASSIDRGTDEQYFGPGTRLTVT.